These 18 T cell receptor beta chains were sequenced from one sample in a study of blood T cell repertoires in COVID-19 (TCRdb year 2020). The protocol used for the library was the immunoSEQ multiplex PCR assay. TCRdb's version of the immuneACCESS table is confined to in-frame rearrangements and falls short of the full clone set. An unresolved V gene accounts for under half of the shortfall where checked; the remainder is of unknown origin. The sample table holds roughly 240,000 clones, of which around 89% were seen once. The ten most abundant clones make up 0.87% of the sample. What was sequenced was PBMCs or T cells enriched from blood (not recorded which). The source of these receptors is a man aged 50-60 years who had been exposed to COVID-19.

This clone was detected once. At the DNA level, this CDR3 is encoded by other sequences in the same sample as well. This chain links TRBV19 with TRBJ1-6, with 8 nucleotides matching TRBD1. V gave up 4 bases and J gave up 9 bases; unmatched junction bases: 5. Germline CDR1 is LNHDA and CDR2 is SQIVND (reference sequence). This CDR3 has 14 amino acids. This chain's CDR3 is CASSTTGGGSPLHF. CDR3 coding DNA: TGTGCCAGTAGTACCACAGGGGGGGGTTCACCCCTCCACTTT.

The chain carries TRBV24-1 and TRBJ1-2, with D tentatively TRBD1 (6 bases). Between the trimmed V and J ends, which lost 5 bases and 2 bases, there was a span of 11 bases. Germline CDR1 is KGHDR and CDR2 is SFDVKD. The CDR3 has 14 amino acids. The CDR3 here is CATSAGGANYGYTF. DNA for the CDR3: TGTGCCACCAGTGCTGGGGGCGCCAACTATGGCTACACCTTC.

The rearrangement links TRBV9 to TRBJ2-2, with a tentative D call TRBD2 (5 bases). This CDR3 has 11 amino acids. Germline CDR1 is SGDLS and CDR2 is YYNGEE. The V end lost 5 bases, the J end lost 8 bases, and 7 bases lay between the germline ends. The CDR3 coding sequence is TGTGCCAGCAGTGCGGGTGGGGAGCTGTTTTTT. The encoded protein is CASSAGGELFF. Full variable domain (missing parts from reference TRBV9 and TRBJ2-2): DSGVTQTPKHLITATGQRVTLRCSPRSGDLSVYWYQQSLDQGLQFLIQYYNGEERAKGNILERFSAQQFPDLHSELNLSSLELGDSALYFCASSAGGELFFGEGSRLTVL.

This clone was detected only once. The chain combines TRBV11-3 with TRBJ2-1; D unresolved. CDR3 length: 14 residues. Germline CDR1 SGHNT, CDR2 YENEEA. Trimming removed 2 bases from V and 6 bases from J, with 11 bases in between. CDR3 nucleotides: TGTGCCAGCAGCTTAAGCCCTTTCGGCAATGAGCAGTTCTTC. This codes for CASSLSPFGNEQFF.

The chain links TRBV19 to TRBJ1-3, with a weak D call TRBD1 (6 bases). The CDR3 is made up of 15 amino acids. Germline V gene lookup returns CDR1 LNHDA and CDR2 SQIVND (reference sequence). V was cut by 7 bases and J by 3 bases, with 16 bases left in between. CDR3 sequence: CASNQGSRGGNTIYF. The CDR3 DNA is TGTGCCAGTAACCAGGGGTCACGGGGTGGAAACACCATATATTTT.

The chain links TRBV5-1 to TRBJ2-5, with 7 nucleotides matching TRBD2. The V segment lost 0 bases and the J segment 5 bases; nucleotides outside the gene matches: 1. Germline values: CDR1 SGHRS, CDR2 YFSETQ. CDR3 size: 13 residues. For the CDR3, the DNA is TGCGCCAGCAGCTTGGAAGCGGGGGAGACCCAGTACTTC. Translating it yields CASSLEAGETQYF.

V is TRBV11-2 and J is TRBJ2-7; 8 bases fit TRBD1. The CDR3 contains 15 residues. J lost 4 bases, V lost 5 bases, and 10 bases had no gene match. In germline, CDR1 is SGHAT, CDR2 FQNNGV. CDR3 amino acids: CASSLYPDRVYEQYF. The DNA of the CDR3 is TGTGCCAGCAGCCTCTACCCGGACAGGGTGTACGAGCAGTACTTC.

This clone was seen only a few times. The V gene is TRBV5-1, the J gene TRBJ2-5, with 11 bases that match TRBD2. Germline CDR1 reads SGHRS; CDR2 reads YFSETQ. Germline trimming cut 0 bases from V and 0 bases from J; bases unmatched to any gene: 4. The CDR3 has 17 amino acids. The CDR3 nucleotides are TGCGCCAGCAGCTTGGGGCTAGCGGGGGGAAACCAAGAGACCCAGTACTTC. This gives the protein CASSLGLAGGNQETQYF.

As DNA, the CDR3 is TGTGCCATCAGTGGAGGCGGCCGGAACACTGAAGCTTTCTTT. Encoded protein: CAISGGGRNTEAFF. This rearrangement joins TRBV10-3 to TRBJ1-1, with D hard to call. The germline CDR1 and CDR2 sequences are ENHRY and SYGVKD. The germline V and J ends were trimmed by 4 bases and 1 base, with 10 bases remaining between them. There are 14 residues in the CDR3.

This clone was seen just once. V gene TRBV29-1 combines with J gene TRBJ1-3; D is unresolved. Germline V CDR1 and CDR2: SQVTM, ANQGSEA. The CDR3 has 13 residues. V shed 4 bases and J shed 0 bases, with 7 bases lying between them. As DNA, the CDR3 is TGCAGCGTTGCGGTTAGCTCTGGAAACACCATATATTTT. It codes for CSVAVSSGNTIYF.

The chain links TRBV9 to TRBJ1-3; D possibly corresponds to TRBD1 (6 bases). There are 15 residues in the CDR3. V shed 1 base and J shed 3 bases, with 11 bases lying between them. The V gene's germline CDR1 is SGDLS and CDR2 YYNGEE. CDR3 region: CASSVLPGDGNTIYF. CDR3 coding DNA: TGTGCCAGCAGCGTACTGCCAGGGGATGGAAACACCATATATTTT.

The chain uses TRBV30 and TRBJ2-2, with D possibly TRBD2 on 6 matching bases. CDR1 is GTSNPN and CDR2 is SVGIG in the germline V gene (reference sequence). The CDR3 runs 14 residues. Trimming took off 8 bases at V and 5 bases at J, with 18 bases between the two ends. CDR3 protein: CAGSAGSRTGELFF. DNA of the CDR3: TGTGCCGGTTCGGCCGGGAGTAGAACCGGGGAGCTGTTTTTT.

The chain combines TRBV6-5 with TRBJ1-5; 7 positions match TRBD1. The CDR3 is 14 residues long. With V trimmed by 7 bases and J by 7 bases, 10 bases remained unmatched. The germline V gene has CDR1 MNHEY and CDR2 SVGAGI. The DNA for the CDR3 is TGTGCCAGCATCCCAGGACAGGTCTGGCAGCCCCAGCATTTT. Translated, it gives CASIPGQVWQPQHF.

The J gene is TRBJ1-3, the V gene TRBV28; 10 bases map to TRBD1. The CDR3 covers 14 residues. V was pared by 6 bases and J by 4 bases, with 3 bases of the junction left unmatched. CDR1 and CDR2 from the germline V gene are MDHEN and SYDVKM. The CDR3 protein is CASRGTGAGNTIYF. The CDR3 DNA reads TGTGCCAGCAGGGGGACAGGGGCGGGAAACACCATATATTTT. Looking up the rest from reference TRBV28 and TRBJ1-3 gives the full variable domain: DVKVTQSSRYLVKRTGEKVFLECVQDMDHENMFWYRQDPGLGLRLIYFSYDVKMKEKGDIPEGYSVSREKKERFSLILESASTNQTSMYLCASRGTGAGNTIYFGEGSWLTVV.

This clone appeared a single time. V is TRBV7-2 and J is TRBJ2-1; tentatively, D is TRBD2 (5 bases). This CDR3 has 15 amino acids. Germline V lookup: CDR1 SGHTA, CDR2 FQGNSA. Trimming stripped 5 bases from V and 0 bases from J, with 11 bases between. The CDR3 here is CASSPGRGSYNEQFF. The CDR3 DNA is TGTGCCAGCAGCCCCGGACGGGGCTCCTACAATGAGCAGTTCTTC.

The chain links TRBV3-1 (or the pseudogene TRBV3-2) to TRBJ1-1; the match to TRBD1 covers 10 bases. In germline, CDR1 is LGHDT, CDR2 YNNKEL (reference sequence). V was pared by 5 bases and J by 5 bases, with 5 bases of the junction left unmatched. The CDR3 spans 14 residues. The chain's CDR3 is CASSWTGGGTEAFF. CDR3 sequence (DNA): TGTGCCAGCAGCTGGACAGGGGGTGGTACTGAAGCTTTCTTT.

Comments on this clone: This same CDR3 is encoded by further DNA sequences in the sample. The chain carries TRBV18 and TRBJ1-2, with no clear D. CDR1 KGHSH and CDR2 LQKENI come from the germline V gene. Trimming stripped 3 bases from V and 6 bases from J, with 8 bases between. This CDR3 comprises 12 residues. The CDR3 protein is CASSPSGDGYTF. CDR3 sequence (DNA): TGTGCCAGCTCACCGTCTGGAGATGGCTACACCTTC.

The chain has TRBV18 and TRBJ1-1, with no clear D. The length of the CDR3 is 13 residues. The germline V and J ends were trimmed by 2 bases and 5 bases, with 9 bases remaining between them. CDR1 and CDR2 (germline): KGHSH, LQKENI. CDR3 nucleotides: TGTGCCAGCTCACCAGGTGACGGGACTGAAGCTTTCTTT. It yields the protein CASSPGDGTEAFF.